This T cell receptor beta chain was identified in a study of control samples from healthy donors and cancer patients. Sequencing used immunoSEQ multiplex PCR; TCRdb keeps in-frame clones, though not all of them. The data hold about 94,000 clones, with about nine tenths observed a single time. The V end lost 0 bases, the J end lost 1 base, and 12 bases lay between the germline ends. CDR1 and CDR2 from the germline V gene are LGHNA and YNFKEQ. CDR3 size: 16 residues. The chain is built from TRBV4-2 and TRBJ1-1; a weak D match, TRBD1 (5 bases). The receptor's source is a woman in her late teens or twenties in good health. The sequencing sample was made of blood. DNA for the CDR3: TGTGCCAGCAGCCAAGATATAGGGCAGGGGAACACTGAAGCTTTCTTT. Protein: CASSQDIGQGNTEAFF.